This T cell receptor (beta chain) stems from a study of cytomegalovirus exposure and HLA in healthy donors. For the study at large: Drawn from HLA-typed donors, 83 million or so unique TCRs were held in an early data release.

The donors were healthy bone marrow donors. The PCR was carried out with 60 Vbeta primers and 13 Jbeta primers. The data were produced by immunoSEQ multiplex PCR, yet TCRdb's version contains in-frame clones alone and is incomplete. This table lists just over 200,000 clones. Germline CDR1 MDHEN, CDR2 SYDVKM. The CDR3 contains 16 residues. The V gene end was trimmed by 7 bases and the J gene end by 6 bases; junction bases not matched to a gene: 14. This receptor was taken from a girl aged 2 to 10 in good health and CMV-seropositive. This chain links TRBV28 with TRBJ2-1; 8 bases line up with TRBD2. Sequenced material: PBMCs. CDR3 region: CASTRGGLVRRNEQFF. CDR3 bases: TGTGCCAGCACCCGGGGGGGACTAGTTCGTCGCAATGAGCAGTTCTTC.